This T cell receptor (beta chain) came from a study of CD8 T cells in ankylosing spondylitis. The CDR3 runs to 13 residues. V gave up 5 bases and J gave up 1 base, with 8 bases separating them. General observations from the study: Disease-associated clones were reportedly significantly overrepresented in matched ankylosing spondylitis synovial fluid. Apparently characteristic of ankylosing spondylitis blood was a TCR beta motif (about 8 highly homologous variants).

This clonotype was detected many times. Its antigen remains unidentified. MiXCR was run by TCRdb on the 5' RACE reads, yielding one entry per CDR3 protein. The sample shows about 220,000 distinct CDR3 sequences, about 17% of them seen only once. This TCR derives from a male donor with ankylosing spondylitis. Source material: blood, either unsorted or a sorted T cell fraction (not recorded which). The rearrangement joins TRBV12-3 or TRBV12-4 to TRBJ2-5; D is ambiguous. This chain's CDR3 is CASSTEFQETQYF. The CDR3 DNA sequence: TGTGCCAGCAGTACGGAGTTCCAAGAGACCCAGTACTTC.